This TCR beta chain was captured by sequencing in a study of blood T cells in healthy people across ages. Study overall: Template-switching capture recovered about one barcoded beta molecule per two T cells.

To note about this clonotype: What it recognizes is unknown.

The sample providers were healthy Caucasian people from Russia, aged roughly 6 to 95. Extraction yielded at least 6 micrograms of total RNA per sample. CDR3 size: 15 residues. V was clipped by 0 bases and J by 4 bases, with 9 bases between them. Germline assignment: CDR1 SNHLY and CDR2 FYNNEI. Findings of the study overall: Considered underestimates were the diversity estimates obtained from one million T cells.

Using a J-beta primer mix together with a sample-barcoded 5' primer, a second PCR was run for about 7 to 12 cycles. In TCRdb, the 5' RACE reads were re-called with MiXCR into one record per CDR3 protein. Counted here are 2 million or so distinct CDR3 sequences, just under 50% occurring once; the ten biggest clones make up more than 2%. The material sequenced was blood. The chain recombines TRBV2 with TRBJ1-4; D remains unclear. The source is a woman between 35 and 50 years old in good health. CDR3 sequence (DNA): TGTGCCAGCAGTGAAGCGCGGACCTATAATGAAAAACTGTTTTTT. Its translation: CASSEARTYNEKLFF. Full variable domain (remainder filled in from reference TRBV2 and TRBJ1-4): EPEVTQTPSHQVTQMGQEVILRCVPISNHLYFYWYRQILGQKVEFLVSFYNNEISEKSEIFDDQFSVERPDGSNFTLKIRSTKLEDSAMYFCASSEARTYNEKLFFGSGTQLSVL.